What follows describes a single T cell receptor beta chain. Its antigen is currently unknown. Expressed TCRB transcripts were sequenced because the entire RNA isolate underwent reverse transcription. TCRdb's table, derived via immunoSEQ multiplex PCR, lists solely in-frame clones and lacks some. The table shows 140,000 to 150,000 clones, with approximately 52% occurring only once. This entry comes from a study of beta chain features in type 1 diabetes. Every participating donor gave one draw, a heparinised blood sample averaging around 120 mL. This CDR3 contains 13 residues. Germline V CDR1 and CDR2: MGHRA, YSYEKL. V gave up 2 bases and J gave up 5 bases, with 8 bases separating them. Whole-study findings and limits: Lower insertion and higher deletion counts appeared at VDJ junctions in type 1 diabetes patients. Any HLA type influence on TCRB rearrangement was left unresolved here. Sequencing used cDNA, and cells with high TCR expression could therefore be over-represented.

V is TRBV4-1 and J is TRBJ2-3; D uncertain. Sequencing input: Tregs from blood. This TCR was sampled from a man aged 18 to 29 in good health. CDR3 protein: CASSQFAVDTQYF. In DNA form, the CDR3 reads TGCGCCAGCAGCCAATTCGCAGTAGATACGCAGTATTTT.